The rows below give T cell receptor beta chains drawn from one sample of a study of cytomegalovirus exposure and HLA in healthy donors. The table came from immunoSEQ multiplex PCR; TCRdb's copy has only in-frame clones and leaves some out. The sample consists of 250,000 or so clones, roughly 87% of them appearing once. The sequenced sample consisted of PBMCs. The receptors here all came from a man between 18 and 35 years old in good health and CMV-seropositive. Each CDR3 is given with its conserved first and last residue. D genes are given only for firm matches. The listing skips clone size in some rows; elsewhere it reads once, few, many or a size class.

d_gene: NA
j_gene: TRBJ1-2
v_gene: TRBV4-3
abundance: NA
CDR3nt: TGCGCCAGCAGCCAAGGGGCCAGGATATTCTATGGCTACACCTTC
CDR3aa: CASSQGARIFYGYTF

d_gene: NA
j_gene: TRBJ2-7
v_gene: TRBV5-1
abundance: NA
CDR3nt: TGCGCCAGCAGCTTGGTTGGAGACAGTAGCTACGAGCAGTACTTC
CDR3aa: CASSLVGDSSYEQYF

d_gene: TRBD1
j_gene: TRBJ1-2
v_gene: TRBV5-4
abundance: NA
CDR3nt: TGTGCCAGCAGCAAGGACAGGGGATATGCTAACTATGGCTACACCTTC
CDR3aa: CASSKDRGYANYGYTF

d_gene: NA
j_gene: TRBJ1-2
v_gene: TRBV10-2
abundance: NA
CDR3nt: TGCGCCAGCATTCGAGACAAGACTAACTATGGCTACACCTTC
CDR3aa: CASIRDKTNYGYTF

d_gene: TRBD2
j_gene: TRBJ2-7
v_gene: TRBV5-1
abundance: NA
CDR3nt: TGCGCCAGCAGCTCCCCCGGCCTAGCGGAACAGTACTTC
CDR3aa: CASSSPGLAEQYF

d_gene: NA
j_gene: TRBJ2-3
v_gene: TRBV2
abundance: NA
CDR3nt: TGTGCCAGCAGTGAGGGGCCGAGTACGCAGTATTTT
CDR3aa: CASSEGPSTQYF

d_gene: NA
j_gene: TRBJ2-1
v_gene: TRBV6-6
abundance: NA
CDR3nt: TGTGCCAGCAGTTACCTTAGGACCCTCAACAATGAGCAGTTCTTC
CDR3aa: CASSYLRTLNNEQFF

d_gene: TRBD2
j_gene: TRBJ2-1
v_gene: TRBV10-1
abundance: NA
CDR3nt: TGCGCCAGCAGCCGACTAGCGGGAGGAGGTGAGCAGTTCTTC
CDR3aa: CASSRLAGGGEQFF

d_gene: NA
j_gene: TRBJ2-7
v_gene: TRBV18
abundance: few
CDR3nt: TGTGCCAGCTCACCACGGGCCGTCTACGAGCAGTACTTC
CDR3aa: CASSPRAVYEQYF

d_gene: NA
j_gene: TRBJ2-7
v_gene: TRBV6-1
abundance: NA
CDR3nt: TGTGCCAGCAGGAAAACCGGAGACAGCTACGAGCAGTACTTC
CDR3aa: CASRKTGDSYEQYF

d_gene: NA
j_gene: TRBJ2-2
v_gene: TRBV27
abundance: NA
CDR3nt: TGTGCCAGCCCGGGGCGGAACACCGGGGAGCTGTTTTTT
CDR3aa: CASPGRNTGELFF

d_gene: NA
j_gene: TRBJ1-1
v_gene: TRBV29-1
abundance: NA
CDR3nt: TGCAGCGTTGGGGGGAACAGGGAAGCTTTCTTT
CDR3aa: CSVGGNREAFF

d_gene: TRBD1
j_gene: TRBJ2-3
v_gene: TRBV13
abundance: NA
CDR3nt: TGTGCCAGCAGCGCCCGGACAGGGCGCACAGATACGCAGTATTTT
CDR3aa: CASSARTGRTDTQYF

d_gene: NA
j_gene: TRBJ2-7
v_gene: TRBV7-2
abundance: NA
CDR3nt: TGTGCCAGCAGCTTATCCCCAGCCTACGAGCAGTACTTC
CDR3aa: CASSLSPAYEQYF

d_gene: TRBD1
j_gene: TRBJ1-1
v_gene: TRBV7-2
abundance: NA
CDR3nt: TGTGCCAGCAGCCTCACCTCCTCACAGGGGTCACGGGGAGCTTTCTTT
CDR3aa: CASSLTSSQGSRGAFF

d_gene: NA
j_gene: TRBJ1-3
v_gene: TRBV20-1
abundance: NA
CDR3nt: TGCAGTGCCACATCTGGAAACACCATATATTTT
CDR3aa: CSATSGNTIYF

d_gene: NA
j_gene: TRBJ2-2
v_gene: TRBV7-9
abundance: NA
CDR3nt: TGTGCCAGCAGCTTCCAGGGAGGAATAGGCGGGGAGCTGTTTTTT
CDR3aa: CASSFQGGIGGELFF